The next 22 T cell receptor beta chains were all read from a single sample in a study of siplizumab effects on memory and regulatory T cells. This table comes from immunoSEQ multiplex PCR, and its TCRdb copy is limited to in-frame clones, with some not included. The repertoire holds over 100,000 clones, 93% seen once, with approximately 0.17% in the top ten. Specimen: non-Treg CD4+ T cells sorted from blood. Every receptor here comes from a human donor in good health.

CDR3 sequence: CASTSGQFNEKLFF. CDR3 nucleotide sequence: TGTGCCAGCACCTCTGGGCAGTTTAATGAAAAACTGTTTTTT. The V and J genes are TRBV27 and TRBJ1-4; D unresolved. Trimming left V 7 bases short and J 4 bases short, with 13 bases between. This CDR3 spans 14 amino acids. Germline CDR1 reads MNHEY; CDR2 reads SMNVEV (reference sequence).

The V call is TRBV5-4, the J call TRBJ1-1, with TRBD1 as a possible D gene (5 bases). Trimming removed 4 bases from V and 0 bases from J, with 13 bases in between. The germline V gene encodes CDR1 SGHNT and CDR2 YYREEE (reference sequence). CDR3 length: 15 residues. DNA for the CDR3: TGTGCCAGCAGCCCGGACACAGGTATGAACACTGAAGCTTTCTTT. Translation: CASSPDTGMNTEAFF.

In DNA form, the CDR3 reads TGCGCCAGCAGCCAACCCGCCGACAGGGGACGCACCGGGGAGCTGTTTTTT. This gives the protein CASSQPADRGRTGELFF. The chain links TRBV4-1 to TRBJ2-2; 8 bases are a match to TRBD1. CDR1 and CDR2 from the germline V gene are MGHRA and YSYEKL. The J segment lost 4 bases and the V segment lost 2 bases, leaving 9 bases of the junction unmatched. This CDR3 has 17 amino acids.

Only one count was recorded for this clone. The chain joins TRBV10-1 to TRBJ2-2; D is unresolved. This CDR3 has 14 amino acids. Per the germline V gene, CDR1 is WNHNN and CDR2 is SYGVQD (reference sequence). Trimming pared 5 bases from V and 4 bases from J, leaving 11 bases between. CDR3 sequence: CASSTDLTTGELFF. CDR3 DNA sequence: TGCGCCAGCAGTACCGACTTAACCACCGGGGAGCTGTTTTTT.

The V gene is TRBV11-2, the J gene TRBJ2-6; D could derive from TRBD1 or TRBD2 (5 bases each). Germline loops: CDR1 SGHAT, CDR2 FQNNGV. Trimming took 2 bases from V and 0 from J, leaving 8 bases between them. This CDR3 region has 16 residues. The chain's CDR3 is CASSLTGPSGANVLTF. The CDR3 region has the DNA TGTGCCAGCAGCTTAACGGGACCCTCTGGGGCCAACGTCCTGACTTTC. Full variable domain (missing parts from reference TRBV11-2 and TRBJ2-6): EAGVAQSPRYKIIEKRQSVAFWCNPISGHATLYWYQQILGQGPKLLIQFQNNGVVDDSQLPKDRFSAERLKGVDSTLKIQPAKLEDSAVYLCASSLTGPSGANVLTFGAGSRLTVL.

This clone was found once. This chain uses TRBV30 with TRBJ2-3; a weak D match, TRBD1 (5 bases). V was trimmed by 5 bases and J by 12 bases, leaving 18 bases between them. Germline V CDR1 and CDR2: GTSNPN, SVGIG (reference sequence). This CDR3 spans 12 amino acids. The CDR3 is CAWRVFPREQYF. DNA of the CDR3: TGTGCCTGGCGGGTTTTCCCCAGGGAACAGTATTTT. Full variable domain (remainder filled in from reference TRBV30 and TRBJ2-3): SQTIHQWPATLVQPVGSPLSLECTVEGTSNPNLYWYRQAAGRGLQLLFYSVGIGQISSEVPQNLSASRPQDRQFILSSKKLLLSDSGFYLCAWRVFPREQYFGPGTRLTVL.

This clone was seen just once. This sequence joins TRBV5-1 and TRBJ2-1; D unresolved. In germline, CDR1 is SGHRS, CDR2 YFSETQ. V was clipped by 3 bases and J by 6 bases, with 16 bases between them. The CDR3 is 15 amino acids. CDR3 protein: CASSSPQTGVNEQFF. The CDR3 region has the DNA TGCGCCAGCAGCTCCCCTCAGACGGGCGTCAATGAGCAGTTCTTC.

The gene calls are TRBV19 and TRBJ1-3; no definite D call. This CDR3 is 16 amino acids long. Deletions cut 3 bases from V and 0 bases from J, with 12 bases between. From germline, CDR1 is LNHDA and CDR2 SQIVND (reference sequence). This chain's CDR3 is CASSIPGLDSGNTIYF. As DNA, the CDR3 is TGTGCCAGTAGTATCCCTGGATTGGACTCTGGAAACACCATATATTTT. The variable domain in full, completed from reference TRBV19 and TRBJ1-3, reads DGGITQSPKYLFRKEGQNVTLSCEQNLNHDAMYWYRQDPGQGLRLIYYSQIVNDFQKGDIAEGYSVSREKKESFPLTVTSAQKNPTAFYLCASSIPGLDSGNTIYFGEGSWLTVV.

The V gene is TRBV5-4, the J gene TRBJ2-7, with 7 positions matching TRBD2. Germline V gene sequence: CDR1 SGHNT, CDR2 YYREEE (reference sequence). Germline trimming cut 3 bases from V and 2 bases from J; bases unmatched to any gene: 8. The CDR3 is made up of 15 amino acids. DNA of the CDR3: TGTGCCAGCAGCTCGGGGGGACTACCCCCCTACGAGCAGTACTTC. As protein: CASSSGGLPPYEQYF.

This chain uses TRBV5-1 with TRBJ2-3; D is undetermined. CDR3 length: 14 residues. Deletions cut 7 bases from V and 2 bases from J, with 14 bases between. Germline values: CDR1 SGHRS, CDR2 YFSETQ. CDR3 in amino acids: CASGPGHTTDTQYF. The CDR3 nucleotides read TGCGCCAGCGGACCCGGGCACACCACAGATACGCAGTATTTT.

V is TRBV7-9 and J is TRBJ1-2; D is perhaps TRBD1 (5 bases). The CDR3 consists of 13 residues. V dropped 5 bases and J dropped 7 bases, with 14 bases sitting between them. Germline CDR1 reads SEHNR; CDR2 reads FQNEAQ (reference sequence). DNA for the CDR3: TGTGCCAGCAGCACCGACAGCGTTTTTGGCTACACCTTC. This codes for CASSTDSVFGYTF.

The J gene is TRBJ2-7, the V gene TRBV7-9; D ambiguous. The CDR3 totals 15 residues. The germline V gene encodes CDR1 SEHNR and CDR2 FQNEAQ (reference sequence). Deletions cut 1 base from V and 8 bases from J, with 18 bases between. This chain's CDR3 is CASSLGATRDNQQYF. The DNA for the CDR3 is TGTGCCAGCAGCTTAGGCGCGACAAGAGATAATCAGCAGTACTTC. The variable domain in full, with the rest retrieved from reference TRBV7-9 and TRBJ2-7, is DTGVSQNPRHKITKRGQNVTFRCDPISEHNRLYWYRQTLGQGPEFLTYFQNEAQLEKSRLLSDRFSAERPKGSFSTLEIQRTEQGDSAMYLCASSLGATRDNQQYFGPGTRLTVT.

The count of this clone is one. The chain is built from TRBV15 and TRBJ1-2; D not resolved. This CDR3 has 12 residues. V was pared by 0 bases and J by 7 bases, with 6 bases between. CDR1 and CDR2 (germline): LNHNV, YYDKDF (reference sequence). The DNA for the CDR3 is TGTGCCACCAGCAGAGATGAGGGTGGCTACACCTTC. This codes for CATSRDEGGYTF.

The chain uses TRBV4-1 and TRBJ1-2; D might be TRBD1 (6 bases). This CDR3 is 18 amino acids long. V was shortened by 1 base and J by 3 bases, with 21 bases between the two germline ends. Per germline, CDR1 MGHRA and CDR2 YSYEKL. The CDR3 protein is CASSQGIGGGPWDYGYTF. Here the CDR3 DNA reads TGCGCCAGCAGCCAAGGAATAGGGGGTGGCCCCTGGGACTATGGCTACACCTTC.

The chain is built from TRBV18 and TRBJ1-2; D is perhaps TRBD1 (5 bases). The V end lost 0 bases, the J end lost 2 bases, and 10 bases lay between the germline ends. Per the germline V gene, CDR1 is KGHSH and CDR2 is LQKENI. There are 15 residues in the CDR3. CDR3 DNA: TGTGCCAGCTCACCACCGCGAGGGGAGAACTATGGCTACACCTTC. Translation gives CASSPPRGENYGYTF.

The chain uses TRBV19 and TRBJ1-2, with D tentatively TRBD1 (6 bases). CDR1 and CDR2 (germline): LNHDA, SQIVND (reference sequence). There are 12 residues in the CDR3. V lost 8 bases and J 4 bases, leaving 11 bases between the germline ends. The CDR3 bases are TGTGCCAGTCAAGACAGGATCTATGGCTACACCTTC. As protein: CASQDRIYGYTF.

V is TRBV7-9 and J is TRBJ1-5; D ambiguous. This CDR3 is built from 14 residues. Trimming stripped 1 base from V and 7 bases from J, with 11 bases between. Per germline, CDR1 SEHNR and CDR2 FQNEAQ (reference sequence). CDR3 in DNA: TGTGCCAGCAGCTTAGGCCAGTACAACCAGCCCCAGCATTTT. It encodes CASSLGQYNQPQHF.

This clone was recorded only once. The chain couples TRBV7-2 to TRBJ1-3, with TRBD1 matching over 8 bases. J was trimmed by 4 bases and V by 1 base; bases with no gene match: 6. The CDR3 runs 16 residues. Germline V gives CDR1 SGHTA, CDR2 FQGNSA. The chain's CDR3 is CASSLVWTGTGNTIYF. CDR3 coding DNA: TGTGCCAGCAGCTTAGTTTGGACAGGGACCGGAAACACCATATATTTT.

The chain links TRBV5-6 to TRBJ2-3, with D perhaps TRBD1 (6 bases). The V end was cut by 6 bases, the J end by 2 bases, with 13 bases between. The V gene's germline CDR1 is SGHDT and CDR2 YYEEEE. The CDR3 has 14 amino acids. The chain's CDR3 is CASKRQDNTDTQYF. CDR3 sequence (DNA): TGTGCCAGCAAGAGACAGGATAACACAGATACGCAGTATTTT.

The chain carries TRBV19 and TRBJ2-1; tentative D call: TRBD1 (5 bases). The CDR3 is 14 amino acids. Trimming pared 4 bases from V and 2 bases from J, leaving 9 bases between. Per the germline V gene, CDR1 is LNHDA and CDR2 is SQIVND (reference sequence). This CDR3 is CASSKGYTYNEQFF. The CDR3 bases are TGTGCCAGTAGTAAGGGGTATACCTACAATGAGCAGTTCTTC. Filled out from reference TRBV19 and TRBJ2-1, the complete variable domain reads DGGITQSPKYLFRKEGQNVTLSCEQNLNHDAMYWYRQDPGQGLRLIYYSQIVNDFQKGDIAEGYSVSREKKESFPLTVTSAQKNPTAFYLCASSKGYTYNEQFFGPGTRLTVL.

The chain is built from TRBV19 and TRBJ1-5, with a weak D call TRBD1 (6 bases). Germline V lookup: CDR1 LNHDA, CDR2 SQIVND (reference sequence). Trimming pared 11 bases from V and 3 bases from J, leaving 20 bases between. The CDR3 is made up of 15 amino acids. DNA of the CDR3: TGTGCCTCCCTAGGGGGTATCGCTAACAATCAGCCCCAGCATTTT. Translating it yields CASLGGIANNQPQHF.

The chain carries TRBV6-1 and TRBJ2-5, with a weak D call TRBD1 (6 bases). V lost 0 bases to trimming and J lost 0 bases, with 23 bases between them. Germline CDR1 MNHNS, CDR2 SASEGT. The CDR3 runs 20 residues. CDR3 in DNA: TGTGCCAGCAGTGAAGCTTGGATAACAGGGATGGCGTTAAACCAAGAGACCCAGTACTTC. Protein product: CASSEAWITGMALNQETQYF.